This TCR beta chain was documented in a study of CD8 T cells in Susac syndrome. An amount of RNA that ranged from 0.5 to 1 ug was reverse transcribed with random hexamers. TCRdb reprocessed the immunoSEQ multiplex PCR reads with MiXCR, giving one entry per CDR3 protein. Among approximately 210,000 distinct CDR3 sequences listed, about 94% were seen once. Per germline, CDR1 LGHDT and CDR2 YNNKEL (reference sequence). V was clipped by 4 bases and J by 6 bases, with 18 bases between them. CDR3 size: 15 residues. This receptor was taken from a human donor with Susac syndrome. The specimen sequenced was CD4+ T cells from PBMCs. The chain employs TRBV3-1 and TRBJ1-2; a possible D gene is TRBD1 (5 bases). The CDR3 region has the DNA TGTGCCAGCAGCCTCCCGGGACGAAAGGGTGATGGCTACACCTTC. Translation: CASSLPGRKGDGYTF.